This T cell receptor (beta chain) is from a study of PD-L1 blockade in urothelial cancer. Measured with immunoSEQ multiplex PCR; TCRdb has only the in-frame clones, and not every one. The table includes about 130,000 clones, roughly 82% detected once. Germline V gene lookup returns CDR1 SGHRS and CDR2 YFSETQ. V was cut by 0 bases and J by 0 bases, with 16 bases left in between. This CDR3 has 19 amino acids. Time point denoted: peripheral blood 6 weeks after treatment start. This TCR was sampled from a man in his forties or fifties with urothelial cancer. This specimen was PBMCs, taken around atezolizumab (anti-PD-L1) treatment. V and J are TRBV5-1 and TRBJ1-6; a possible D gene is TRBD1 (5 bases). CDR3 residues: CASSLAGTPEHSYNSPLHF. CDR3 nucleotide sequence: TGCGCCAGCAGCTTGGCCGGGACTCCTGAACACTCCTATAATTCACCCCTCCACTTT.